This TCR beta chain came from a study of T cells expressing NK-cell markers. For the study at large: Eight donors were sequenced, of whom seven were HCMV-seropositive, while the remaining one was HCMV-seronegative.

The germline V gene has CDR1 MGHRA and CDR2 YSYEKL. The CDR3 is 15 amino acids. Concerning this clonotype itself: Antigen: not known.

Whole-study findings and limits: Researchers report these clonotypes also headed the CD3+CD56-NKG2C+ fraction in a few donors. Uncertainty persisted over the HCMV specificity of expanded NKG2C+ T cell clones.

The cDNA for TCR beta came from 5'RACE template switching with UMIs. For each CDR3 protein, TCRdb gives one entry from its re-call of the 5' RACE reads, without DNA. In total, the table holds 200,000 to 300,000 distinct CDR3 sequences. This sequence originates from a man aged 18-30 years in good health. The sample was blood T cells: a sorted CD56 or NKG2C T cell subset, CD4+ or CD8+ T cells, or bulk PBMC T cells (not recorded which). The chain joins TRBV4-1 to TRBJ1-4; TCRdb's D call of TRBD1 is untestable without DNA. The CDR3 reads CASSQGTGANEKLFF.